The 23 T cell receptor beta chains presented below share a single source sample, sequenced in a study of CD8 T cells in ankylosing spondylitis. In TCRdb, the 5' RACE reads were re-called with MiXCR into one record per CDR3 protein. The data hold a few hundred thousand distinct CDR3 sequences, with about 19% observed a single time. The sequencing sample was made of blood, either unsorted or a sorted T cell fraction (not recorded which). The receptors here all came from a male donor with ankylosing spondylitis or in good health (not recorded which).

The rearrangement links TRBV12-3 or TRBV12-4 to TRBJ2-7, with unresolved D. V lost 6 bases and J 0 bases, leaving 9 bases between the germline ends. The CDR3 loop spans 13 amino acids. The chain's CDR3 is CASRLTGSYEQYV. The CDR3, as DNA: TGTGCCAGCAGGTTAACTGGCTCCTACGAGCAGTACGTC.

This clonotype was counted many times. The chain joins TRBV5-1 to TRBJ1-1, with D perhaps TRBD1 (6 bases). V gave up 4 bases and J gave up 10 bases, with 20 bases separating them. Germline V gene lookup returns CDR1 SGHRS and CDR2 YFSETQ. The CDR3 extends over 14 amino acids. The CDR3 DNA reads TGCGCCAGCAGCAGTACAGGGAATCTCCTCTCAGCTTTCTTT. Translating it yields CASSSTGNLLSAFF.

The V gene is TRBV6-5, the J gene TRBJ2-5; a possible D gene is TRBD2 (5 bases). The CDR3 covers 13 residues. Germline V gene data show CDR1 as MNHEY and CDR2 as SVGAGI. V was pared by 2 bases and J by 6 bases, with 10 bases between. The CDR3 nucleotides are TGTGCCAGCAGTTACGTCGGGGTGCAGACCCAGTACTTC. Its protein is CASSYVGVQTQYF.

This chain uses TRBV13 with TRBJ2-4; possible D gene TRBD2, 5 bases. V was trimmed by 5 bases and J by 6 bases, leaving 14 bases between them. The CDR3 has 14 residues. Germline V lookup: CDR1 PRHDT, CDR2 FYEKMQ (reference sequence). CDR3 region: CASSPKGGGNIQYF. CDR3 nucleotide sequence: TGTGCCAGCAGCCCTAAAGGAGGCGGAAACATTCAGTACTTC.

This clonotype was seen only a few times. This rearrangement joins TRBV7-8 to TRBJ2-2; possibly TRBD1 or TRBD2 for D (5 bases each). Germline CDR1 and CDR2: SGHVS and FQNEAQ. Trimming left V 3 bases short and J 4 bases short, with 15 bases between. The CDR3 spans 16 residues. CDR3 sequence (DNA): TGTGCCAGCAGCTTCAAGACCGGGGCGGGCACCGGGGAGCTGTTTTTT. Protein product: CASSFKTGAGTGELFF.

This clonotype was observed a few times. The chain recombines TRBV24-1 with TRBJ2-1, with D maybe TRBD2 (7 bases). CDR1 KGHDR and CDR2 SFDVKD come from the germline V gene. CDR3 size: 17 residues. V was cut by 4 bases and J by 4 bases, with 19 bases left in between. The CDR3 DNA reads TGTGCCACCAGTGAGAGTAGCGGTAGGGGGGGTTACAATGAGCAGTTCTTC. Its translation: CATSESSGRGGYNEQFF.

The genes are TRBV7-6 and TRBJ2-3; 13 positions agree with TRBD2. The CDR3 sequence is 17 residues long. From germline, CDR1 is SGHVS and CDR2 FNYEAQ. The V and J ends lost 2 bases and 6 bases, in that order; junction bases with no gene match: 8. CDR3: CASSLKTSGGLGDTQYF. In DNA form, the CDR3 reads TGTGCCAGCAGCTTAAAGACTAGCGGGGGGCTGGGCGATACGCAGTATTTT.

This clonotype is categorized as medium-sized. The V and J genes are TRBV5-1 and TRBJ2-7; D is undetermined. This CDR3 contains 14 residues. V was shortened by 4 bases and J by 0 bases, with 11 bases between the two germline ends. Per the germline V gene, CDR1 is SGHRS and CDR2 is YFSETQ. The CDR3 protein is CASSTWVSSYEQYV. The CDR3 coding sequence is TGCGCCAGCAGCACCTGGGTGAGCTCCTACGAGCAGTACGTC.

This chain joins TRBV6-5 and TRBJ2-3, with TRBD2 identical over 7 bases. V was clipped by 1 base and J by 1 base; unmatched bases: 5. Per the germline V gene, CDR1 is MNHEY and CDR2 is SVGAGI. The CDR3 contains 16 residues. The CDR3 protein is CASSYFGLAGTDTQYF. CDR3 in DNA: TGTGCCAGCAGTTACTTTGGGCTAGCGGGCACAGATACGCAGTATTTT.

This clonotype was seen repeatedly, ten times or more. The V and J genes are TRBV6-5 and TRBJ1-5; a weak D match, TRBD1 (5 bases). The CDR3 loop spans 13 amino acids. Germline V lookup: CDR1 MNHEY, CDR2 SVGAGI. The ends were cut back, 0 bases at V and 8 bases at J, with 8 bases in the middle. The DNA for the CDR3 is TGTGCCAGCAGTTACTCTCTAGGGGAGCCCCAGCATTTT. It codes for CASSYSLGEPQHF.

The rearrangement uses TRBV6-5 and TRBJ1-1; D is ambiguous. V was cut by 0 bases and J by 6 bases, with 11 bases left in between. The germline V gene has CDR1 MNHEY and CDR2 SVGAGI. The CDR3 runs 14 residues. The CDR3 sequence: CASSYSPVRPEAFF. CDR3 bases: TGTGCCAGCAGTTACTCGCCGGTTAGGCCTGAAGCTTTCTTT.

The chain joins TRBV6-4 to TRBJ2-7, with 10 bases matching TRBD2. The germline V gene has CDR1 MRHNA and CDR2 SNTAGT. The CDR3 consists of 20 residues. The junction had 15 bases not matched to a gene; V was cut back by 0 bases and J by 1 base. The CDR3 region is CASSDSIRLAGPIGSYEQYV. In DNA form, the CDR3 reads TGTGCCAGCAGTGACTCGATTCGACTAGCGGGCCCCATAGGATCCTACGAGCAGTACGTC.

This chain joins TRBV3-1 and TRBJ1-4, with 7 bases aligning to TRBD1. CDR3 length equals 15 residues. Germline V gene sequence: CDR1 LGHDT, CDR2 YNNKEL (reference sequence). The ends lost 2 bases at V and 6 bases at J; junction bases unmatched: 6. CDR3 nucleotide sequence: TGTGCCAGCAGCCAACGCGGGACAGACCATGAAAAACTGTTTTTT. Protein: CASSQRGTDHEKLFF. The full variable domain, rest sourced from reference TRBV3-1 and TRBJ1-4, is DTAVSQTPKYLVTQMGNDKSIKCEQNLGHDTMYWYKQDSKKFLKIMFSYNNKELIINETVPNRFSPKSPDKAHLNLHINSLELGDSAVYFCASSQRGTDHEKLFFGSGTQLSVL.

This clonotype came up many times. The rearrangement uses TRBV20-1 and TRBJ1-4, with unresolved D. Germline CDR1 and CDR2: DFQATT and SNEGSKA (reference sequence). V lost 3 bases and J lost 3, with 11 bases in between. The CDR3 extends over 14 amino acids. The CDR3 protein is CSASMVAANEKLFF. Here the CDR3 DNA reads TGCAGTGCTAGTATGGTGGCGGCTAATGAAAAACTGTTTTTT.

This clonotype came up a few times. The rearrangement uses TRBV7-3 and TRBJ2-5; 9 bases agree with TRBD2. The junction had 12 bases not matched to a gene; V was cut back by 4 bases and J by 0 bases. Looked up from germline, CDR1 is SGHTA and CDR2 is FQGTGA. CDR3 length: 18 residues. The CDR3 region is CASSSGSSGVMYQETQYF. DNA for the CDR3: TGTGCCAGCAGCTCTGGGTCTAGCGGGGTGATGTACCAAGAGACCCAGTACTTC.

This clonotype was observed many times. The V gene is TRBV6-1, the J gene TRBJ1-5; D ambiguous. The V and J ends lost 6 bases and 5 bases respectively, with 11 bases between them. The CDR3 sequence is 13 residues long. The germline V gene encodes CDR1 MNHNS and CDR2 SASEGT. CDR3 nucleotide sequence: TGTGCCAGCAGCCCTCGGCAGGATCAGCCCCAGCATTTT. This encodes CASSPRQDQPQHF.

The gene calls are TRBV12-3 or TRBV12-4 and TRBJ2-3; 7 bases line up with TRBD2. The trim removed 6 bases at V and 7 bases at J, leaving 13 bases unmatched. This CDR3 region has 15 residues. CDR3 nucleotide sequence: TGTGCCAGCAGCGCATCGGGGGGTCGAGGGAATACGCAGTATTTT. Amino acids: CASSASGGRGNTQYF.

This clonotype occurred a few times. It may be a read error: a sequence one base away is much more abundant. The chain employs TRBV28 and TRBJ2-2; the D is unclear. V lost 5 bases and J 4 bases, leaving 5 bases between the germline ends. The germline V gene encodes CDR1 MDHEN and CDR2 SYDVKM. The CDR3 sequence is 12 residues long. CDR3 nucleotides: TGTGCCAGCAGTCCATTCACCGGGGAGCTGTTTTTT. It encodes CASSPFTGELFF.

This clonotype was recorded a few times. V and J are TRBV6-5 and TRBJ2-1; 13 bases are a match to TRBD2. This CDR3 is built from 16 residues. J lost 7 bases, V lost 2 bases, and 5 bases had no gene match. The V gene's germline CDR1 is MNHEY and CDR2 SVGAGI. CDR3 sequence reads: CASSYTLAGGQNEQFF. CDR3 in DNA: TGTGCCAGCAGTTACACACTAGCGGGGGGGCAAAATGAGCAGTTCTTC.

The CDR3 coding sequence is TGTGCCAGCAGCTCTGGGACTAGCGGGAGACGAAGCAATGAGCAGTTCTTC. This encodes CASSSGTSGRRSNEQFF. The rearrangement joins TRBV3-1 to TRBJ2-1, with 14 bases matching TRBD2. Germline V lookup: CDR1 LGHDT, CDR2 YNNKEL (reference sequence). V shed 5 bases, J shed 6 bases, and the junction held 9 bases outside the gene matches. The CDR3 covers 17 residues.

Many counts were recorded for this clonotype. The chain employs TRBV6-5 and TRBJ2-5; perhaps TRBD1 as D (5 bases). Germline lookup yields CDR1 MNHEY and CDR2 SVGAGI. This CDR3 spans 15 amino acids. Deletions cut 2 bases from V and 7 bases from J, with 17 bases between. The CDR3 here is CASSYRSPGKMTQYF. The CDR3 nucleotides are TGTGCCAGCAGTTACCGTTCCCCAGGGAAGATGACCCAGTACTTC.

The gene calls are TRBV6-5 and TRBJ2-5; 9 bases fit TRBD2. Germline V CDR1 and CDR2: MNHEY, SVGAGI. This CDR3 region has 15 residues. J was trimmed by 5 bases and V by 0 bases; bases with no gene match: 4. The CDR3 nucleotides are TGTGCCAGCAGTTACTCGAGCGGGAGGACGGAGACCCAGTACTTC. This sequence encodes CASSYSSGRTETQYF.

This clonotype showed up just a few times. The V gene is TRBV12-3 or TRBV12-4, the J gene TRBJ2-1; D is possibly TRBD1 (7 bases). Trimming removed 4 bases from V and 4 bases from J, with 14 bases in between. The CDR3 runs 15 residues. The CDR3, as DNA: TGTGCCAGCAGTTCTGGAGGGGGCGATTACAATGAGCAGTTCTTC. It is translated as CASSSGGGDYNEQFF.